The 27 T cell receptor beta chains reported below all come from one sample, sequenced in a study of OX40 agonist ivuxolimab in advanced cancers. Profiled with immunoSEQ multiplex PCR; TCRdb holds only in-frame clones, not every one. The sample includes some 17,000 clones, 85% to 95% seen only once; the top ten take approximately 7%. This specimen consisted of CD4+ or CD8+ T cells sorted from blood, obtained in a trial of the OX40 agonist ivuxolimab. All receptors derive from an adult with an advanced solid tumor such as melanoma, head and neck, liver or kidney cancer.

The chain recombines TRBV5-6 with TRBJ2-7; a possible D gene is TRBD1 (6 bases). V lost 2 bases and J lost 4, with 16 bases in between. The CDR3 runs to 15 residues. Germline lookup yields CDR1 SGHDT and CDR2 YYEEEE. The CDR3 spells CASSFPGANMYEQYF. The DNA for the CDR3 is TGTGCCAGCAGCTTCCCAGGGGCCAACATGTACGAGCAGTACTTC.

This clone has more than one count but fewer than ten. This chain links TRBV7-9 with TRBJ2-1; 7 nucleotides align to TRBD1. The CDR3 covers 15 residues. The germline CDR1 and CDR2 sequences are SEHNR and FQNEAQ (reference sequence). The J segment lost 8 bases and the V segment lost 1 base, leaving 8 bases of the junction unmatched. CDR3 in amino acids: CASSLDGTAGDEQFF. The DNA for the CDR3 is TGTGCCAGCAGCTTAGATGGGACAGCTGGGGATGAGCAGTTCTTC.

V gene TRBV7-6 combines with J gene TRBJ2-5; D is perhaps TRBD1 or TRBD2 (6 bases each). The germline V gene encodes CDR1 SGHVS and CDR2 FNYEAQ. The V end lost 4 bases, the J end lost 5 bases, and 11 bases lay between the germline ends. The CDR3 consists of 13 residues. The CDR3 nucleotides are TGTGCCAGCAGCTGGGGGGCCGAGGAGACCCAGTACTTC. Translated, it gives CASSWGAEETQYF.

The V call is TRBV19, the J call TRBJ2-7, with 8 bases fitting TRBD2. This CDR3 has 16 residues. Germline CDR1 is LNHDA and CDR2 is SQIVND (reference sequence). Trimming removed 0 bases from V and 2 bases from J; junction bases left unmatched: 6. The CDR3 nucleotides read TGTGCCAGTAGTATAGATGGCACTAGCGGAACCTACGAGCAGTACTTC. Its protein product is CASSIDGTSGTYEQYF.

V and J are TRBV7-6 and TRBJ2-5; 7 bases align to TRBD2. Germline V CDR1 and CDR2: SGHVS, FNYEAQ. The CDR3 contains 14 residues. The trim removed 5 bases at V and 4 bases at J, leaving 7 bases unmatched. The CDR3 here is CASSPETSLETQYF. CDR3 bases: TGTGCCAGCAGCCCGGAGACTAGCTTAGAGACCCAGTACTTC.

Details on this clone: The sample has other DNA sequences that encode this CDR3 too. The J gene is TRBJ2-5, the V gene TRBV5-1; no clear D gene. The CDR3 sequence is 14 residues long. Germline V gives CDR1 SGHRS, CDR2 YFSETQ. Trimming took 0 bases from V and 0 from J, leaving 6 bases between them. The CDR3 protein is CASSLASYQETQYF. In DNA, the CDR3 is TGCGCCAGCAGCTTGGCGTCGTACCAAGAGACCCAGTACTTC.

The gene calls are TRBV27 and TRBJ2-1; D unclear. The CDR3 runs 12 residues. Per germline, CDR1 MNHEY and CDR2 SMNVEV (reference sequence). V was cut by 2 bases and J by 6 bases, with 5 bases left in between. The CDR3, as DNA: TGTGCCAGCAGTTTAAGGCCCAATGAGCAGTTCTTC. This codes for CASSLRPNEQFF.

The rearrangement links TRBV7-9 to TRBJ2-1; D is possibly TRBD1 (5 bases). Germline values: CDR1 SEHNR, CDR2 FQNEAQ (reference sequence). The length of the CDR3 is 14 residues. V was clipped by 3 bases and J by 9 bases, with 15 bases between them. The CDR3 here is CASSLGQGISEQFF. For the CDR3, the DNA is TGTGCCAGCAGCTTGGGGCAGGGAATCAGTGAGCAGTTCTTC.

CDR3 sequence reads: CASSWGVTTGELFF. In DNA form, the CDR3 reads TGTGCCAGCAGTTGGGGGGTCACCACCGGGGAGCTGTTTTTT. The J gene is TRBJ2-2, the V gene TRBV25-1, with D possibly TRBD2 on 6 matching bases. Trimming stripped 5 bases from V and 4 bases from J, with 11 bases between. This CDR3 contains 14 residues. CDR1 is MGHDK, CDR2 SYGVNS, per germline.

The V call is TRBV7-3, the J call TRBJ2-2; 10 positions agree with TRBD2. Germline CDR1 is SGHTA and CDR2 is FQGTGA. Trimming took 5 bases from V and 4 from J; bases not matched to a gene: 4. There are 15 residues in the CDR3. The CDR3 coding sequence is TGTGCCAGCAGCCATAGCGGGGGGTTCACCGGGGAGCTGTTTTTT. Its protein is CASSHSGGFTGELFF.

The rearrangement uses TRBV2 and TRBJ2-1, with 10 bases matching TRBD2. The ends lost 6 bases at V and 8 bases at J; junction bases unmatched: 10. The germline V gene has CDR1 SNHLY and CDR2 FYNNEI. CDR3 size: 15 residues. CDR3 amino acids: CASREPSGRSDEQFF. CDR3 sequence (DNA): TGTGCCAGCAGAGAACCTAGCGGGAGAAGCGATGAGCAGTTCTTC.

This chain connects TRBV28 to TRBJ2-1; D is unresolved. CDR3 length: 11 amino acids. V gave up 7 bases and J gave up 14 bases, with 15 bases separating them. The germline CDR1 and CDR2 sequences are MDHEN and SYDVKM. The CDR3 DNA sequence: TGTGCCAGCACGTCGGGCGGCGACAAGTTCTTC. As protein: CASTSGGDKFF.

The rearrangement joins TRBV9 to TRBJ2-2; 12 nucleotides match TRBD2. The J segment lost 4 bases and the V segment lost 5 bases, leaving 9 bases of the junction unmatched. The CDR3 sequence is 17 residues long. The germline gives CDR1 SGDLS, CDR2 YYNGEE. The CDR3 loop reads CASSRLAGGLTTGELFF. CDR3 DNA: TGTGCCAGCAGTCGGCTAGCGGGGGGGCTTACCACCGGGGAGCTGTTTTTT.

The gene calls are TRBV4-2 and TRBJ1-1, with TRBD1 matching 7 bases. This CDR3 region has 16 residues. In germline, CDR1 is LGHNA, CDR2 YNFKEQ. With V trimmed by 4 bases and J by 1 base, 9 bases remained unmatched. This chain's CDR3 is CASSPGGQPSNTEAFF. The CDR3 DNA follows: TGTGCCAGCAGCCCCGGGGGACAGCCTTCGAACACTGAAGCTTTCTTT.

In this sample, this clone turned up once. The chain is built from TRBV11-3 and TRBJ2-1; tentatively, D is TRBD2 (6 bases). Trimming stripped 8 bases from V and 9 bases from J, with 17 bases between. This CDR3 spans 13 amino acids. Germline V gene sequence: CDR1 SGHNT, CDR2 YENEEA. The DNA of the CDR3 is TGTGCCAGCGCCCCCGAGGGTAGCGGTGAGCAGTTCTTC. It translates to CASAPEGSGEQFF.

In DNA form, the CDR3 reads TGTGCCACCAGCAGAGAAGGTTTCGAGCAGTACTTC. Amino acids: CATSREGFEQYF. The chain links TRBV15 to TRBJ2-7, with D uncertain. The CDR3 sequence is 12 residues long. Germline lookup yields CDR1 LNHNV and CDR2 YYDKDF (reference sequence). Trimming took off 0 bases at V and 6 bases at J, with 6 bases between the two ends.

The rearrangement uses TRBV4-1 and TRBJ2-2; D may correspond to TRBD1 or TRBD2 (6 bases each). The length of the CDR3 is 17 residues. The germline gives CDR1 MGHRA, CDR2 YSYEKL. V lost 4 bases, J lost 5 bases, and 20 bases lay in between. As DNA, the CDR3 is TGCGCCAGCAGCCTCCAGACGGGGGCTAGTTTTACCGGGGAGCTGTTTTTT. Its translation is CASSLQTGASFTGELFF.

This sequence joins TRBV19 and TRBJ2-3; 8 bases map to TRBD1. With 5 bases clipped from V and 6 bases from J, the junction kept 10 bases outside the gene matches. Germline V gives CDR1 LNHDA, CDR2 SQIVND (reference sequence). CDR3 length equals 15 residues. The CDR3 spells CASSPRTGYTDTQYF. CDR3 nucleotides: TGTGCCAGTAGTCCCCGGACAGGGTATACGGATACGCAGTATTTT. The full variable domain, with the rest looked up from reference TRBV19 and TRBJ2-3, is DGGITQSPKYLFRKEGQNVTLSCEQNLNHDAMYWYRQDPGQGLRLIYYSQIVNDFQKGDIAEGYSVSREKKESFPLTVTSAQKNPTAFYLCASSPRTGYTDTQYFGPGTRLTVL.

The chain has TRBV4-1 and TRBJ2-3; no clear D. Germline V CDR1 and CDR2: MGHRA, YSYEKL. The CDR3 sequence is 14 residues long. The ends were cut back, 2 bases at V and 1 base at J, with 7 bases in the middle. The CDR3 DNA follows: TGCGCCAGCAGCCAACTAGTCGGCACAGATACGCAGTATTTT. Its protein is CASSQLVGTDTQYF.

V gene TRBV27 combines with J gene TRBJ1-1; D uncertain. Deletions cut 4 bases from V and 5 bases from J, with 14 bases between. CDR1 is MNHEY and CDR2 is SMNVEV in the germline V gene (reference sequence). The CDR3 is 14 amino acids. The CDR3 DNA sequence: TGTGCCAGCAGTTCCTCCCCTCCATGGACTGAAGCTTTCTTT. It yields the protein CASSSSPPWTEAFF.

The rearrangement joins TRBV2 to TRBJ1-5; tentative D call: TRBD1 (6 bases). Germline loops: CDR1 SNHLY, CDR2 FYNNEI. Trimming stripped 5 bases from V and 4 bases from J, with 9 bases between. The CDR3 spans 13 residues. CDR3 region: CASSIGGNQPQHF. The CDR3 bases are TGTGCCAGCAGTATAGGGGGGAATCAGCCCCAGCATTTT.

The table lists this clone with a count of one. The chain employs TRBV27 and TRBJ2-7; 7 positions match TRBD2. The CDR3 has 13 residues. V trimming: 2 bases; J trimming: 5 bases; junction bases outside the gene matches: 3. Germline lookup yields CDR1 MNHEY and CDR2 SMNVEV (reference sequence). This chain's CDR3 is CASSLPGRNEQYF. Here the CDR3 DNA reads TGTGCCAGCAGTTTACCCGGGAGGAACGAGCAGTACTTC.

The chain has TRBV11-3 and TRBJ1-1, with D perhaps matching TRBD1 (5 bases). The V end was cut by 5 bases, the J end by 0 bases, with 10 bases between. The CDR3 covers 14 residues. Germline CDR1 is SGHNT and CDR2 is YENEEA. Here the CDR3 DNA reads TGTGCCAGCAGCGGGACCCTTATGAACACTGAAGCTTTCTTT. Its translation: CASSGTLMNTEAFF.

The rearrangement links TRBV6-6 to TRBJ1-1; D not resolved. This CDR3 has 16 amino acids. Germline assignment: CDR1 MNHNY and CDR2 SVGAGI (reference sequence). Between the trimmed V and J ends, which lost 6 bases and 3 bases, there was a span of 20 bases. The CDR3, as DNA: TGTGCCAGCAGCCTGTACTTGTCGGAAGGAGACACTGAAGCTTTCTTT. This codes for CASSLYLSEGDTEAFF.

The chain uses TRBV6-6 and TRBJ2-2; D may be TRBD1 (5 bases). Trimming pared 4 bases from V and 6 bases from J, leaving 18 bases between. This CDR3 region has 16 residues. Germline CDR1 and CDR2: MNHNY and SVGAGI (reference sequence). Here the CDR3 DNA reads TGTGCCAGCAGTTCCCCTGAGACAGTCCTTCCCGGGGAGCTGTTTTTT. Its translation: CASSSPETVLPGELFF.

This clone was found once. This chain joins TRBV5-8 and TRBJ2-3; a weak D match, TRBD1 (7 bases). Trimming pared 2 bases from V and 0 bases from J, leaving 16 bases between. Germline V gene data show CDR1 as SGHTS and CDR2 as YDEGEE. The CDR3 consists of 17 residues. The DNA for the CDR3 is TGTGCCAGCAGCTTAGGATTTTCAGGGGGGAGCACAGATACGCAGTATTTT. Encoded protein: CASSLGFSGGSTDTQYF.

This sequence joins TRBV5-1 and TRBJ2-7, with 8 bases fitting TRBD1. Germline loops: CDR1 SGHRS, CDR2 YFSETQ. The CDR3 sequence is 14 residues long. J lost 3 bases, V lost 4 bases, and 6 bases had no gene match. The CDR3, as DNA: TGCGCCAGCAGCAGCCCCGGGACAGGCTACGAGCAGTACTTC. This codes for CASSSPGTGYEQYF.